The table lists the clone carrying this T cell receptor beta chain with a few counts. Its antigen is currently unknown. This specimen belongs to a study of cytomegalovirus exposure and HLA in healthy donors. Study-wide results and limits: Accounts indicate the classifier identified cytomegalovirus status with strong specificity and sensitivity.

It was with 60 Vbeta and 13 Jbeta primers that the PCR ran. Produced via immunoSEQ multiplex PCR; TCRdb's table is partial and in-frame only. Among 120,000 to 150,000 clones, around 85% were seen once, and the ten largest hold less than 3.5%. The germline V gene has CDR1 SQVTM and CDR2 ANQGSEA. Trimming cost V 4 bases and J 0 bases; bases outside gene matches: 6. This CDR3 contains 14 residues. The J gene is TRBJ2-7, the V gene TRBV29-1; 7 bases agree with TRBD1. The specimen was PBMCs. The TCR originated in a woman in her thirties in good health and CMV-seronegative. The CDR3 DNA is TGCAGCGTTGCTGGACAGGAGAGCTCCTACGAGCAGTACTTC. This encodes CSVAGQESSYEQYF.